Here is one TCR beta chain with its context. The antigen remains unidentified. The data belong to a study of CD8 T cells in ankylosing spondylitis. Study-wide findings and caveats: A TCR beta motif made of eight highly homologous variants seemed typical of ankylosing spondylitis blood.

Each CDR3 protein gets one entry after TCRdb re-called the 5' RACE reads with MiXCR. The sample lists about 540,000 distinct CDR3 sequences; about 13% were seen once. The trim removed 1 base at V and 12 bases at J, leaving 9 bases unmatched. The CDR3 extends over 15 amino acids. Per the germline V gene, CDR1 is LGHDT and CDR2 is YNNKEL (reference sequence). This TCR was recovered from a male donor with ankylosing spondylitis. The specimen sequenced was blood, either unsorted or a sorted T cell fraction (not recorded which). The chain carries TRBV3-1 and TRBJ2-1; 10 bases fit TRBD2. As DNA, the CDR3 is TGTGCCAGCAGCCAAGGCCGGCCTAGCGGGAGTGGGCAGTTCTTC. Protein product: CASSQGRPSGSGQFF.